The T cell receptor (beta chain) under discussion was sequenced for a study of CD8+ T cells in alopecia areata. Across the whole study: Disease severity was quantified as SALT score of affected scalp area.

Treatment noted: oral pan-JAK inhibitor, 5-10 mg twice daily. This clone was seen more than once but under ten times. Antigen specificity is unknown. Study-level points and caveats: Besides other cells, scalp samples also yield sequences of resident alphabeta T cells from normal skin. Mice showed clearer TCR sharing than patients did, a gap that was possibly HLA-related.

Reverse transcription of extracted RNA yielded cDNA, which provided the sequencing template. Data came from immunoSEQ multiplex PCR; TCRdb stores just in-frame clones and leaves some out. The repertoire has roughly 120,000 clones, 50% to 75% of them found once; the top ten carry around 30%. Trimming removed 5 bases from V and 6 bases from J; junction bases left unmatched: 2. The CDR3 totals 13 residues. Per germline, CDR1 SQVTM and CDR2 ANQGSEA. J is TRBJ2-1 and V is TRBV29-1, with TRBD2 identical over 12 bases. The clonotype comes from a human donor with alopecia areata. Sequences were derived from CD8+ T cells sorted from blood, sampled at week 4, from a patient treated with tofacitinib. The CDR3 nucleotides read TGCAGCGTTCTAGCGGGGGGGCCCAATGAGCAGTTCTTC. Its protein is CSVLAGGPNEQFF.